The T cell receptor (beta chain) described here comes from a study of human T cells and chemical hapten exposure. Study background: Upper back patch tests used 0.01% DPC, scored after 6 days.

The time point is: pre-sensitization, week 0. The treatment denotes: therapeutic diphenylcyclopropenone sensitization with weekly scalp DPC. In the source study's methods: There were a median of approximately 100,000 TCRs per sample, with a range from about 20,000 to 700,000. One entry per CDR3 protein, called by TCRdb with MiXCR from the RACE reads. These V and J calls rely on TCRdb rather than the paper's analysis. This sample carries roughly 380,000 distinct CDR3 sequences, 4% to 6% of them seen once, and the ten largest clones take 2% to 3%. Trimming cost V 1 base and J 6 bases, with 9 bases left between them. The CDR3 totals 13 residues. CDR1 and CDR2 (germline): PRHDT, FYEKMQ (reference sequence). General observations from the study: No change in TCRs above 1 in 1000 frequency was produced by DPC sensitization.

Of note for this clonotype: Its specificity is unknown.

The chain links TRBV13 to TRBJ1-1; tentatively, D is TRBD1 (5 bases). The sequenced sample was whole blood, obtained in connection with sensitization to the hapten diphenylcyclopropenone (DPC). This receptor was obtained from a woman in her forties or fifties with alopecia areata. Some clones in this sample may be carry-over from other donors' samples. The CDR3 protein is CASSLAGFAEAFF. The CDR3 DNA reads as TGTGCCAGCAGCTTAGCAGGGTTCGCTGAAGCTTTCTTT.